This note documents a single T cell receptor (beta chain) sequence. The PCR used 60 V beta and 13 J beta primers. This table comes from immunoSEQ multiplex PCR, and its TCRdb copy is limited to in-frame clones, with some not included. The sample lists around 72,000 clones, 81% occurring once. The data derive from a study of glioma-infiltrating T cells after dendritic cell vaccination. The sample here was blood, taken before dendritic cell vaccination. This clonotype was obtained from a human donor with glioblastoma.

The CDR3 DNA reads as TGTGCCAGCAGCTTTCAGGGCGGAGCTGAAGCTTTCTTT. Its protein product is CASSFQGGAEAFF. The rearrangement uses TRBV5-4 and TRBJ1-1; possibly TRBD1 for D (5 bases). In germline, CDR1 is SGHNT, CDR2 YYREEE (reference sequence). The CDR3 spans 13 residues. V gave up 2 bases and J gave up 6 bases, with 11 bases separating them.